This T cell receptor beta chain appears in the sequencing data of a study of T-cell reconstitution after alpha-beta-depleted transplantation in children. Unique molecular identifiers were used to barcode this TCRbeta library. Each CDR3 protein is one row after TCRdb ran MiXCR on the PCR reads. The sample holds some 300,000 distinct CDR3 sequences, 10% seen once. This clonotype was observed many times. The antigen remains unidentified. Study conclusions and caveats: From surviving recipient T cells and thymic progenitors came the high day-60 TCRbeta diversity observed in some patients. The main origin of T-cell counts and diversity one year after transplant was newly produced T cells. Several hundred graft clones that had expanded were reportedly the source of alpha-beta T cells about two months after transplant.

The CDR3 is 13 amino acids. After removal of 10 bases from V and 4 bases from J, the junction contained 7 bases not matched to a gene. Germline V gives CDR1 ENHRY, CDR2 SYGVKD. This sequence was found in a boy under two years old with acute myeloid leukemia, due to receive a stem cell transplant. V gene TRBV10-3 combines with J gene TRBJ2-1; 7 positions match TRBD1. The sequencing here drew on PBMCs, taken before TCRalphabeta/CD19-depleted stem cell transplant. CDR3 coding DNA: TGTGCCAGTGGGACAGACATTTACAATGAGCAGTTCTTC. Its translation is CASGTDIYNEQFF.